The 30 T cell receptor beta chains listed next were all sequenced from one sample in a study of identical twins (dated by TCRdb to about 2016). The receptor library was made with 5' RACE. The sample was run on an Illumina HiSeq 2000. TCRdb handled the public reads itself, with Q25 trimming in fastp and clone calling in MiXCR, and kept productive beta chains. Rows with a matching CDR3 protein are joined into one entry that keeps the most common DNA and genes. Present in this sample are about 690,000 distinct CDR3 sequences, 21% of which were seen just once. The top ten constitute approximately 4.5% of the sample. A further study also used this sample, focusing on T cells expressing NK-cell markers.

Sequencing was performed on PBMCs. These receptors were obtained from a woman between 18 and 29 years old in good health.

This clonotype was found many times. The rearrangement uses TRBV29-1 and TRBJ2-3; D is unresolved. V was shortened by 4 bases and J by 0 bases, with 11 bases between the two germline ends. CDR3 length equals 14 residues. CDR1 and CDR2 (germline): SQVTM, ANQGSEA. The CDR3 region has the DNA TGCAGCGTTGCAGCACCCTCGAGCACAGATACGCAGTATTTT. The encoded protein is CSVAAPSSTDTQYF.

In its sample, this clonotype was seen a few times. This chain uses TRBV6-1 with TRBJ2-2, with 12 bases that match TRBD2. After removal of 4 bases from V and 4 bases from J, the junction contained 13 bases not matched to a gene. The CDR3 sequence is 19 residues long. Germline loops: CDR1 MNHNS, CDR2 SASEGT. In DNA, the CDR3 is TGTGCCAGCAGTGTCCGGAGGGGGCCTAGCGGGAGGGCCACCGGGGAGCTGTTTTTT. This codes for CASSVRRGPSGRATGELFF.

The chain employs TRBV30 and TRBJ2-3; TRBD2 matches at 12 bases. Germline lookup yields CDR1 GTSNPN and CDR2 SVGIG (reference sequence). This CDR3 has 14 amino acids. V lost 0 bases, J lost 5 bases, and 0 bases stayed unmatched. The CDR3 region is CAWSVTSGRDTQYF. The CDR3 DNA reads TGTGCCTGGAGTGTGACTAGCGGGAGAGATACGCAGTATTTT.

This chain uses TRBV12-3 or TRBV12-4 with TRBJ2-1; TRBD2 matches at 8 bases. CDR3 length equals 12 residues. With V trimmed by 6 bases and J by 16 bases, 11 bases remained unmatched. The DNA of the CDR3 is TGTGCCAGCAGGACCCTAGCGGGTGAGAACTTCTTC. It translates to CASRTLAGENFF.

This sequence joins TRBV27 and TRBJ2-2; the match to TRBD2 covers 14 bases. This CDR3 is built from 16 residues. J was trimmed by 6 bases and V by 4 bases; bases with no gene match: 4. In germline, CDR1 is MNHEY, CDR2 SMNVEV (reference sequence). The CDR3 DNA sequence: TGTGCCAGCAGTTCACGACTAGCGGGGGGGCCCGGGGAGCTGTTTTTT. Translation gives CASSSRLAGGPGELFF.

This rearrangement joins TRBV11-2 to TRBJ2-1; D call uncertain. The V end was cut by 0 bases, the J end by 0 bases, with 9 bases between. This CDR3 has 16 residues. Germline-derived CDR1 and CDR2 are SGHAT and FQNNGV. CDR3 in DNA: TGTGCCAGCAGCTTAGATGCGGATAGCTCCTACAATGAGCAGTTCTTC. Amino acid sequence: CASSLDADSSYNEQFF. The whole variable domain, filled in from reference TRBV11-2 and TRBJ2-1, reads EAGVAQSPRYKIIEKRQSVAFWCNPISGHATLYWYQQILGQGPKLLIQFQNNGVVDDSQLPKDRFSAERLKGVDSTLKIQPAKLEDSAVYLCASSLDADSSYNEQFFGPGTRLTVL.

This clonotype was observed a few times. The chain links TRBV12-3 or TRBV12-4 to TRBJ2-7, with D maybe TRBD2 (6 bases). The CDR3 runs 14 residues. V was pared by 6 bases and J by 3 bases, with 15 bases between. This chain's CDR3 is CASSTGGRVYEQYF. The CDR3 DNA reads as TGTGCCAGCAGCACCGGAGGGCGCGTCTACGAGCAGTACTTC.

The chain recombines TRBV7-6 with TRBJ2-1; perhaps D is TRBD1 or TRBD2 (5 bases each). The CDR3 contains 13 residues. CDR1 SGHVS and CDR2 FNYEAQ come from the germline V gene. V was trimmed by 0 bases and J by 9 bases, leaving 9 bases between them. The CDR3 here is CASSLAAGTEQFF. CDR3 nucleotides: TGTGCCAGCAGCTTAGCCGCAGGGACTGAGCAGTTCTTC.

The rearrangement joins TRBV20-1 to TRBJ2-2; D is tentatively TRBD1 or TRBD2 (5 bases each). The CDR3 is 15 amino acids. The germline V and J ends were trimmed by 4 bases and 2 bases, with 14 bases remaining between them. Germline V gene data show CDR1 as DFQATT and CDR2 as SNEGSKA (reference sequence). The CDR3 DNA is TGCAGTGCTACTCACGGGACGGTTAACACCGGGGAGCTGTTTTTT. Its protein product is CSATHGTVNTGELFF.

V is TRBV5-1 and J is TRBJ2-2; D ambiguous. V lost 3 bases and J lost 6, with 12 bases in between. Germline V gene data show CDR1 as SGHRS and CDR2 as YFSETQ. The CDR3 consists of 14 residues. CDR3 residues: CASSWRLGSGELFF. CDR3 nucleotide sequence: TGCGCCAGCAGCTGGAGACTGGGTTCCGGGGAGCTGTTTTTT. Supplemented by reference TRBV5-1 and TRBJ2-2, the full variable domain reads KAGVTQTPRYLIKTRGQQVTLSCSPISGHRSVSWYQQTPGQGLQFLFEYFSETQRNKGNFPGRFSGRQFSNSRSEMNVSTLELGDSALYLCASSWRLGSGELFFGEGSRLTVL.

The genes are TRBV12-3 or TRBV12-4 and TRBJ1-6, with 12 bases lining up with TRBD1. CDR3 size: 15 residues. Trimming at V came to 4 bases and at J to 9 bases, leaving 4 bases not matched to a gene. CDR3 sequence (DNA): TGTGCCAGCAGTTCGGGACAGGGGGCAAGTTCACCCCTCCACTTT. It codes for CASSSGQGASSPLHF.

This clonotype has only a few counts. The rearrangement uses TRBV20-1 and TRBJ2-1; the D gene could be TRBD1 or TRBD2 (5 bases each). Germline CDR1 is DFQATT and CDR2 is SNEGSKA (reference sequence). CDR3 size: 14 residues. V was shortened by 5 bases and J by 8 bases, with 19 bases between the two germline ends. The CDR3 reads CSAAPGRHVDEQFF. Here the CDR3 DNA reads TGCAGTGCTGCACCGGGACGCCATGTGGATGAGCAGTTCTTC.

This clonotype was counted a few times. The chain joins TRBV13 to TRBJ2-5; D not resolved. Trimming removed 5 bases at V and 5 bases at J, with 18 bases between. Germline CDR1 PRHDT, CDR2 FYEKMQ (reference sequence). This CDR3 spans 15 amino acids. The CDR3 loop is CASSPRVARIETQYF. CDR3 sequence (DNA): TGTGCCAGCAGCCCCCGGGTAGCCAGGATTGAGACCCAGTACTTC.

The CDR3 DNA reads TGTGCCAGCAGTCTCGGCAGGTCTAGCAATCAGCCCCAGCATTTT. It codes for CASSLGRSSNQPQHF. The V call is TRBV27, the J call TRBJ1-5, with D unresolved. This CDR3 spans 15 amino acids. CDR1 MNHEY and CDR2 SMNVEV come from the germline V gene (reference sequence). V was pared by 5 bases and J by 0 bases, with 11 bases between.

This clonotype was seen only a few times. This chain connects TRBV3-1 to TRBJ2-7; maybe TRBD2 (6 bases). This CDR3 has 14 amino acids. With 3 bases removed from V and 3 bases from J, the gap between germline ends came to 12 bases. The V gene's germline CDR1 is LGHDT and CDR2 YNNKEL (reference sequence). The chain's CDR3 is CASSHSSGSYEQYF. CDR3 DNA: TGTGCCAGCAGCCATAGTTCCGGGAGCTACGAGCAGTACTTC.

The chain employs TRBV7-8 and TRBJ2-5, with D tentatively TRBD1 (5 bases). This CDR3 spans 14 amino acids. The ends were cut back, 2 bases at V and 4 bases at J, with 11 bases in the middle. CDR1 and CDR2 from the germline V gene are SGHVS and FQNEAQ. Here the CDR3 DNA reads TGTGCCAGCAGCTTACGTGCAGGGTTAGAGACCCAGTACTTC. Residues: CASSLRAGLETQYF.

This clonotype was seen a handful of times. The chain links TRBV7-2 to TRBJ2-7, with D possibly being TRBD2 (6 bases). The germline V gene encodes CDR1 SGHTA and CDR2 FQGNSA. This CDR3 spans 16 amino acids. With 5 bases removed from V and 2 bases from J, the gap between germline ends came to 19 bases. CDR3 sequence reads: CASSPTLPEGTYEQYF. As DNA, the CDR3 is TGTGCCAGCAGCCCGACCCTCCCGGAGGGAACCTACGAGCAGTACTTC. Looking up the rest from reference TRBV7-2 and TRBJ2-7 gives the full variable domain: GAGVSQSPSNKVTEKGKDVELRCDPISGHTALYWYRQSLGQGLEFLIYFQGNSAPDKSGLPSDRFSAERTGGSVSTLTIQRTQQEDSAVYLCASSPTLPEGTYEQYFGPGTRLTVT.

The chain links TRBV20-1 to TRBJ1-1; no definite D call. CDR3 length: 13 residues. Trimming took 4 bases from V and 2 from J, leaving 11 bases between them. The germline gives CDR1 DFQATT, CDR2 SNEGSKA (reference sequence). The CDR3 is CSAKHPINTEAFF. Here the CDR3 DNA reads TGCAGTGCTAAGCACCCCATAAACACTGAAGCTTTCTTT.

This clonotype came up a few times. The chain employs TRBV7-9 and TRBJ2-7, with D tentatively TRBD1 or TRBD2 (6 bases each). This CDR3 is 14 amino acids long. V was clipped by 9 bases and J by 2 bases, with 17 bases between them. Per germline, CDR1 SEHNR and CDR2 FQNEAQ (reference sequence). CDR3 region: CASRGDGIPYEQYF. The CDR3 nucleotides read TGTGCCAGTAGGGGGGACGGGATTCCCTACGAGCAGTACTTC.

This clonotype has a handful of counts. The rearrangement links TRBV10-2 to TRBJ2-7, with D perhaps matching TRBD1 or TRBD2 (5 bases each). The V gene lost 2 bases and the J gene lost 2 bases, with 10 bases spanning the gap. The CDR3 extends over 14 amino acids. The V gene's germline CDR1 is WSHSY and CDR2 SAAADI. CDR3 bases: TGCGCCAGCAGTGAGCCGGGGCCCCCCTACGAGCAGTACTTC. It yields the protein CASSEPGPPYEQYF.

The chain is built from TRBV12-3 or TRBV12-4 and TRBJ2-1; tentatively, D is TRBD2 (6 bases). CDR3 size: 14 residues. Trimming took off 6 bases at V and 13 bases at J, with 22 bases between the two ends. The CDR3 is CASRPGTSRRAQFF. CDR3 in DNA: TGTGCCAGCAGACCCGGGACGTCGAGGAGGGCCCAGTTCTTC.

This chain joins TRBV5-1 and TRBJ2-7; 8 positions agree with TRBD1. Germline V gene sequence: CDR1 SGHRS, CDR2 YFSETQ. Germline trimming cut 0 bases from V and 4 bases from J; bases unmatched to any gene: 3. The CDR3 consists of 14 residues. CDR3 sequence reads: CASSLARDRYEQYF. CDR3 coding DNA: TGCGCCAGCAGCTTGGCCCGGGACAGGTACGAGCAGTACTTC.

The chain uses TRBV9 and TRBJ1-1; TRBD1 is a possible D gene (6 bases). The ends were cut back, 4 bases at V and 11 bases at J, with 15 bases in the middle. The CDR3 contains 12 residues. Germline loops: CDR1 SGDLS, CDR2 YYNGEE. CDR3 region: CASSIGGTQAFF. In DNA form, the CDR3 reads TGTGCCAGCAGCATAGGGGGGACCCAGGCTTTCTTT.

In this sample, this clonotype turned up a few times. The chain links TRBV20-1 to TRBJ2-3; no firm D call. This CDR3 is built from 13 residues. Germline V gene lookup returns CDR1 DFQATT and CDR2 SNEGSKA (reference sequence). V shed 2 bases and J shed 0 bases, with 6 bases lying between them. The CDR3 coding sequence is TGCAGTGCTAGACCACCTAGCACAGATACGCAGTATTTT. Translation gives CSARPPSTDTQYF.

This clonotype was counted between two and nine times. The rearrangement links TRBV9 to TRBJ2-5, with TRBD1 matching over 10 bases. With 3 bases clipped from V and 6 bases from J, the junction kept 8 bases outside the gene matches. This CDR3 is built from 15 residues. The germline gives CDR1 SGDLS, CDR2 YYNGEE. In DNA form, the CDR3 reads TGTGCCAGCAGCGGACAGGGGGCGCTTTTACAGACCCAGTACTTC. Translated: CASSGQGALLQTQYF. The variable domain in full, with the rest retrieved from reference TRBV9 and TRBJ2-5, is DSGVTQTPKHLITATGQRVTLRCSPRSGDLSVYWYQQSLDQGLQFLIQYYNGEERAKGNILERFSAQQFPDLHSELNLSSLELGDSALYFCASSGQGALLQTQYFGPGTRLLVL.

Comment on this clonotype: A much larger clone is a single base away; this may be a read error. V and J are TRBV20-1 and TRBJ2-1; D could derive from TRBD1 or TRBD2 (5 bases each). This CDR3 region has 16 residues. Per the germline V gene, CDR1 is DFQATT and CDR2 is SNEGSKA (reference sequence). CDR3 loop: CCARDRGRNQREVQFF. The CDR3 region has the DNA TGCTGTGCTAGAGATCGGGGCCGAAACCAGCGAGAGGTGCAGTTCTTC.

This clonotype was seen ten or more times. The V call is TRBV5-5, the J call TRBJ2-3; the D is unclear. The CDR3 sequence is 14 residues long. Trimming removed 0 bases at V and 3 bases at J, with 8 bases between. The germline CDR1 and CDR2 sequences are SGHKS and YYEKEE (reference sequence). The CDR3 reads CASSLASRTDTQYF. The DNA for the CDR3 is TGTGCCAGCAGCTTGGCCAGTAGGACAGATACGCAGTATTTT.

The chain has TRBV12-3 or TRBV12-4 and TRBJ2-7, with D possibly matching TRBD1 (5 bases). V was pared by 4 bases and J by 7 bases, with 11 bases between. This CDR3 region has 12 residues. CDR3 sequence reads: CASSWGGAEQYF. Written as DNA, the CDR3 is TGTGCCAGCAGTTGGGGCGGCGCTGAGCAGTACTTC.

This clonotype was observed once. The DNA of the CDR3 is TGTGCCAGCAGCTTAGAAAGTCCCCTAGCGGGAGGCAAGAACGAGCAGTTCTTC. Residues: CASSLESPLAGGKNEQFF. The chain is built from TRBV11-2 and TRBJ2-1; 11 bases align to TRBD2. Germline V gene data show CDR1 as SGHAT and CDR2 as FQNNGV. This CDR3 has 18 amino acids. With 0 bases clipped from V and 10 bases from J, the junction kept 14 bases outside the gene matches.

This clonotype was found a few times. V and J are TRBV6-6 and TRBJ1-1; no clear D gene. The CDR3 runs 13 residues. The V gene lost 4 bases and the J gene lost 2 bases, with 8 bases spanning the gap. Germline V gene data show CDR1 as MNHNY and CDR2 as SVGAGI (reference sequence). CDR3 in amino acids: CASSSHDNTEAFF. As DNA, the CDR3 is TGTGCCAGCAGTTCTCACGATAACACTGAAGCTTTCTTT.